This TCR beta chain was found in a study of regulatory T cells in long-lasting Graves disease. Broader study findings: Accuracy was perhaps lowered by the small sample size. Persistent patients shared more public clonotypes (roughly 2,800) than new patients (roughly 970). Persistent disease showed a preference for TRBV28, TRBJ1-2 and TRBJ2-5.

Combining iRepertoire HTBI primers with Arm-PCR of CDR3 regions, the authors built TCR beta libraries. Authors' processing steps: Identification across samples found some 60 TRBV and 12 to 15 TRBJ segments. TCRdb re-called the multiplex PCR reads with MiXCR, one entry per CDR3 protein. What appears here as the V and J calls and clone size reflects TCRdb's work, not the paper's. In the table there are around 460,000 distinct CDR3 sequences, about 22% of which are singletons. The CDR3 extends over 16 amino acids. The trim removed 5 bases at V and 0 bases at J, leaving 12 bases unmatched. The germline gives CDR1 DFQATT, CDR2 SNEGSKA (reference sequence). As regards this clonotype: Its antigen is unidentified.

Time point: persistent/refractory GD, antithyroid drugs over 5 years with positive TRAb. PBMC-extracted RNA yielded the TCR library. The V gene is TRBV20-1, the J gene TRBJ2-7; 8 nucleotides agree with TRBD2. This sequence was found in a female donor with Graves disease. Source: peripheral blood mononuclear cells (PBMCs), taken when the disease was refractory, from a patient treated with antithyroid drugs. The CDR3 here is CSAGSSGYHPSYEQYF. The DNA for the CDR3 is TGCAGTGCTGGCTCTAGCGGGTACCATCCCTCCTACGAGCAGTACTTC.